Here is one TCR beta chain with its context. Its specificity is unknown. Other DNA sequences from this sample encode an identical CDR3 as well. Per germline, CDR1 MNHEY and CDR2 SVGAGI. V dropped 2 bases and J dropped 2 bases, with 9 bases sitting between them. The CDR3 sequence is 14 residues long. Original data processing: There were no quality scores in the junction-only immunoSEQ sequences, so filtering differed. Here immunoSEQ multiplex PCR was the method, and the copy in TCRdb shows in-frame clones only, minus some. The D gene and trimming were derived from the DNA, and the V and J assignments and clone size from that table. The data contain some 2,000,000 clones, nearly 97% of them singletons. The data are from a study of shared clonotypes between healthy human individuals. Overall study results and limits: With few donors, the genetic and exposure-history diversity represented was limited. Rarefaction showed sorted-subset sequencing was incomplete despite large depth.

The specimen was naive CD4+ T cells sorted from blood. Subset meaning: CD45RA+ positively selected. The source of this sequence is a man between 18 and 29 years old in good health. The rearrangement links TRBV6-5 to TRBJ1-2; tentatively, D is TRBD1 (6 bases). DNA of the CDR3: TGTGCCAGCAGTTACAGGGGGACCAACTATGGCTACACCTTC. It translates to CASSYRGTNYGYTF.